The source of this TCR beta chain is a study of shared clonotypes between healthy human individuals. Study-wide results and limits: The study sampled only blood, and tissue repertoires likely differ.

The authors ran unsorted PBMC replicate PCRs on roughly 330 ng DNA, approximately 31,000 T cell genomes. Ten immunoSEQ deep assay plates served to sequence unsorted PBMC DNA. Assay used: immunoSEQ multiplex PCR; TCRdb lists only in-frame clones, some missing. The data hold some 450,000 clones, with 75% to 80% observed a single time. Caucasian adults residing in Nashville, Tennessee made up all the donors. V was cut by 2 bases and J by 2 bases, with 8 bases left in between. The germline gives CDR1 KGHSH, CDR2 LQKENI. The CDR3 spans 14 residues. Concerning this clone itself: Its antigen is unknown. This likely came from a read error, as a far larger clone is one base away. The same CDR3 is also encoded by other DNA sequences in this sample.

The receptor's source is a woman in her thirties or forties in good health. Some clones in this sample may be carry-over from other donors' samples. The chain has TRBV18 and TRBJ2-3, with D hard to call. The sequencing input was PBMCs. The CDR3 protein is CASSPTSSTDTQYF. CDR3 in DNA: TGTGCCAGCTCACCAACCAGTTCCACAGATACGCAGTATTTT.